Each of the 30 T cell receptor beta chains below was sequenced from the same sample in a study of patients and donors after allogeneic stem cell transplantation. Each CDR3 protein is one row after TCRdb ran MiXCR on the RT-PCR reads. The sample carries 200,000 to 250,000 distinct CDR3 sequences, about 14% recorded once. Sequenced: blood, either unsorted or a sorted T cell fraction (not recorded which). These TCRs come from a human donor who was either an allogeneic HSCT recipient or a stem cell or donor lymphocyte infusion donor (not recorded which). It is not recorded whose cells these are; they may come from a transplant donor.

This chain connects TRBV11-1 to TRBJ1-5; D not resolved. With 5 bases removed from V and 8 bases from J, the gap between germline ends came to 7 bases. The CDR3 has 11 residues. Germline V gene data show CDR1 as SGHAT and CDR2 as FQDESV (reference sequence). The CDR3 sequence: CASSPEEPQHF. CDR3 coding DNA: TGTGCCAGCAGCCCAGAAGAGCCCCAGCATTTT.

This clonotype was detected only a few times. The rearrangement uses TRBV11-1 and TRBJ2-3; 11 bases line up with TRBD2. Germline V CDR1 and CDR2: SGHAT, FQDESV (reference sequence). V gave up 5 bases and J gave up 4 bases; unmatched junction bases: 14. The CDR3 has 18 residues. The CDR3 DNA is TGTGCCAGCAGCCTGGGGCATATAGCGGGAGGGCCATCAGATACGCAGTATTTT. This gives the protein CASSLGHIAGGPSDTQYF.

In its sample, this clonotype was seen many times. This sequence joins TRBV7-7 and TRBJ2-7; possibly TRBD1 for D (6 bases). Trimming shortened V by 4 bases and J by 0 bases, and 16 bases separated the two germline ends. Per the germline V gene, CDR1 is SSHAT and CDR2 is FNYEAQ (reference sequence). The CDR3 spans 16 residues. The CDR3 region is CASSSPGQGSSYEQYF. Here the CDR3 DNA reads TGTGCCAGCAGCTCCCCCGGCCAGGGGAGCTCCTACGAGCAGTACTTC.

This clonotype was recorded a few times. The chain uses TRBV5-1 and TRBJ2-1, with 12 bases lining up with TRBD2. V shed 4 bases, J shed 10 bases, and the junction held 9 bases outside the gene matches. CDR3 length equals 15 residues. Looked up from germline, CDR1 is SGHRS and CDR2 is YFSETQ. CDR3 sequence reads: CASSPSGGAGEEQFF. CDR3 nucleotides: TGCGCCAGCAGCCCTAGCGGGGGGGCCGGGGAAGAGCAGTTCTTC.

This clonotype was seen repeatedly, ten times or more. This chain uses TRBV13 with TRBJ2-3, with D possibly TRBD2 on 5 matching bases. There are 19 residues in the CDR3. The V end was cut by 5 bases, the J end by 4 bases, with 28 bases between. The germline V gene has CDR1 PRHDT and CDR2 FYEKMQ (reference sequence). DNA for the CDR3: TGTGCCAGCAGCAAACGATCCCTCGGACGGAAACTAGAAGCAGATACGCAGTATTTT. This sequence encodes CASSKRSLGRKLEADTQYF.

The sample holds many counts of this clonotype. The chain joins TRBV11-2 to TRBJ2-1, with 7 bases lining up with TRBD1. The CDR3 totals 14 residues. After removal of 3 bases from V and 10 bases from J, the junction contained 9 bases not matched to a gene. CDR1 SGHAT and CDR2 FQNNGV come from the germline V gene. The DNA for the CDR3 is TGTGCCAGCAGCTTTACCCCCTCACAGGGGGAGCAGTTCTTC. It encodes CASSFTPSQGEQFF.

This clonotype was seen a handful of times. The chain joins TRBV18 to TRBJ1-1; D gene unclear. In germline, CDR1 is KGHSH, CDR2 LQKENI. Trimming shortened V by 2 bases and J by 1 base, and 2 bases separated the two germline ends. This CDR3 spans 12 amino acids. The CDR3 nucleotides are TGTGCCAGCTCACCAACGAACACTGAAGCTTTCTTT. Translated, it gives CASSPTNTEAFF. The whole variable domain, filled in from reference TRBV18 and TRBJ1-1, reads NAGVMQNPRHLVRRRGQEARLRCSPMKGHSHVYWYRQLPEEGLKFMVYLQKENIIDESGMPKERFSAEFPKEGPSILRIQQVVRGDSAAYFCASSPTNTEAFFGQGTRLTVV.

This clonotype was counted at least ten times. The CDR3 sequence: CSASGRGGYNEQFF. The CDR3, as DNA: TGCAGTGCTAGCGGAAGGGGGGGATACAATGAGCAGTTCTTC. The V gene is TRBV20-1, the J gene TRBJ2-1, with D possibly matching TRBD2 (7 bases). Deletions cut 3 bases from V and 4 bases from J, with 13 bases between. The CDR3 extends over 14 amino acids. CDR1 is DFQATT, CDR2 SNEGSKA, per germline (reference sequence).

The rearrangement joins TRBV5-4 to TRBJ2-5; TRBD1 or TRBD2 may be the D gene (5 bases each). The length of the CDR3 is 16 residues. Germline lookup yields CDR1 SGHNT and CDR2 YYREEE (reference sequence). Trimming took 0 bases from V and 5 from J, leaving 17 bases between them. In DNA form, the CDR3 reads TGTGCCAGCAGCTTGGCCGAGGGGCAATTTCAGGAGACCCAGTACTTC. It is translated as CASSLAEGQFQETQYF.

This clonotype was found many times. The V and J genes are TRBV29-1 and TRBJ2-3, with D perhaps given as TRBD1 or TRBD2 (5 bases each). Germline CDR1 reads SQVTM; CDR2 reads ANQGSEA. The CDR3 sequence is 13 residues long. Trimming cost V 7 bases and J 5 bases, with 16 bases left between them. The CDR3 bases are TGCAGCGCCGTGCGGCAGGGACGAGATACGCAGTATTTT. Encoded protein: CSAVRQGRDTQYF.

This clonotype was seen repeatedly, ten times or more. The CDR3 DNA is TGTGCCAGCTCAAGAGACTCTGGGGCCAACGTCCTGACTTTC. This encodes CASSRDSGANVLTF. This chain links TRBV18 with TRBJ2-6; D gene unclear. Germline V CDR1 and CDR2: KGHSH, LQKENI. V was trimmed by 5 bases and J by 0 bases, leaving 5 bases between them. The CDR3 has 14 residues.

This clonotype was observed a few times. This sequence joins TRBV20-1 and TRBJ2-3; D remains unclear. CDR1 DFQATT and CDR2 SNEGSKA come from the germline V gene (reference sequence). V was shortened by 1 base and J by 4 bases, with 18 bases between the two germline ends. This CDR3 contains 16 residues. The CDR3 DNA reads as TGCAGTGCTAGAGGATGGTATGCGATCACTCCAGATACGCAGTATTTT. Translating gives CSARGWYAITPDTQYF.

The V and J genes are TRBV20-1 and TRBJ2-2; no firm D call. V gave up 0 bases and J gave up 0 bases, with 11 bases separating them. The CDR3 covers 16 residues. Per germline, CDR1 DFQATT and CDR2 SNEGSKA (reference sequence). CDR3 DNA: TGCAGTGCTAGAGATCGTGACGGTACGAACACCGGGGAGCTGTTTTTT. This gives the protein CSARDRDGTNTGELFF.

This clonotype was observed a few times. V gene TRBV6-1 combines with J gene TRBJ2-3; 7 bases match TRBD1. V shed 6 bases, J shed 4 bases, and the junction held 13 bases outside the gene matches. CDR1 and CDR2 (germline): MNHNS, SASEGT. This CDR3 region has 16 residues. The CDR3 DNA reads TGTGCCAGCAGCCCACGAGGGGGCCTACGGGCAGATACGCAGTATTTT. It yields the protein CASSPRGGLRADTQYF.

The chain carries TRBV6-1 and TRBJ1-2; D is uncertain. The germline CDR1 and CDR2 sequences are MNHNS and SASEGT. V shed 2 bases and J shed 4 bases, with 11 bases lying between them. The CDR3 contains 14 residues. CDR3 residues: CASSEQARVYGYTF. In DNA, the CDR3 is TGTGCCAGCAGTGAACAGGCCCGAGTCTATGGCTACACCTTC.

The genes are TRBV28 and TRBJ2-3; D is perhaps TRBD1 or TRBD2 (5 bases each). Trimming took 6 bases from V and 4 from J, leaving 14 bases between them. Germline values: CDR1 MDHEN, CDR2 SYDVKM. CDR3 length equals 14 residues. The CDR3 here is CASSQLEGSDTQYF. The CDR3 DNA sequence: TGTGCCAGCAGCCAACTAGAGGGGTCAGATACGCAGTATTTT.

This clonotype was seen repeatedly, ten times or more. The chain couples TRBV18 to TRBJ1-3; D uncertain. Trimming pared 3 bases from V and 4 bases from J, leaving 4 bases between. Germline lookup yields CDR1 KGHSH and CDR2 LQKENI. The CDR3 runs 12 residues. The CDR3 DNA reads TGTGCCAGCTCACCCTTCGGAAACACCATATATTTT. This codes for CASSPFGNTIYF.

There are many counts of this clonotype. The chain employs TRBV7-9 and TRBJ2-3, with D hard to call. The CDR3 extends over 11 amino acids. V was trimmed by 6 bases and J by 2 bases, leaving 3 bases between them. Germline V gene data show CDR1 as SEHNR and CDR2 as FQNEAQ (reference sequence). The CDR3 DNA follows: TGTGCCAGCAGTGACACAGATACGCAGTATTTT. The encoded protein is CASSDTDTQYF.

This clonotype has only a few counts. The chain carries TRBV19 and TRBJ1-5; D gene unclear. CDR3 length equals 14 residues. The germline V and J ends were trimmed by 0 bases and 12 bases, with 15 bases remaining between them. Germline V lookup: CDR1 LNHDA, CDR2 SQIVND (reference sequence). The CDR3 DNA is TGTGCCAGTAGTATAGATCTTGGGTTAGGGCTCCAGCATTTT. It translates to CASSIDLGLGLQHF.

The chain links TRBV6-1 to TRBJ1-3, with a tentative D call TRBD1 (5 bases). This CDR3 is 16 amino acids long. Trimming stripped 6 bases from V and 0 bases from J, with 15 bases between. CDR1 is MNHNS, CDR2 SASEGT, per germline. This chain's CDR3 is CASSDRGPPSGNTIYF. CDR3 sequence (DNA): TGTGCCAGCAGCGACCGGGGCCCACCCTCTGGAAACACCATATATTTT.

This clonotype has at least ten counts. The rearrangement links TRBV12-3 or TRBV12-4 to TRBJ2-3, with 12 positions matching TRBD2. V dropped 5 bases and J dropped 4; count of bases not matched to a gene: 4. This CDR3 is built from 15 residues. The CDR3 DNA reads as TGTGCCAGCAGTCGGGCTAGCGGGGGGGCAGATACGCAGTATTTT. This sequence encodes CASSRASGGADTQYF.

This clonotype was counted a few times. This sequence joins TRBV19 and TRBJ1-5; 7 nucleotides match TRBD1. The V segment lost 3 bases and the J segment 7 bases; nucleotides outside the gene matches: 6. This CDR3 has 14 amino acids. The germline V gene encodes CDR1 LNHDA and CDR2 SQIVND (reference sequence). The CDR3 protein is CASSMTGSQQPQHF. CDR3 sequence (DNA): TGTGCCAGTAGTATGACAGGGTCGCAGCAGCCCCAGCATTTT. Full variable domain (rest looked up from reference TRBV19 and TRBJ1-5): DGGITQSPKYLFRKEGQNVTLSCEQNLNHDAMYWYRQDPGQGLRLIYYSQIVNDFQKGDIAEGYSVSREKKESFPLTVTSAQKNPTAFYLCASSMTGSQQPQHFGDGTRLSIL.

This clonotype turned up a few times. The chain links TRBV6-1 to TRBJ1-6; unclear D gene. The CDR3 contains 14 residues. Germline V gene lookup returns CDR1 MNHNS and CDR2 SASEGT. V shed 0 bases and J shed 11 bases, with 11 bases lying between them. DNA for the CDR3: TGTGCCAGCAGTGAAGCTCCGGGGAGGGCACCCCTCCACTTT. This codes for CASSEAPGRAPLHF.

The rearrangement uses TRBV6-5 and TRBJ1-5; D may be TRBD1 (6 bases). This CDR3 spans 18 amino acids. Germline V lookup: CDR1 MNHEY, CDR2 SVGAGI. Trimming shortened V by 0 bases and J by 1 base, and 16 bases separated the two germline ends. CDR3 coding DNA: TGTGCCAGCAGTTACTCCATTCCGGGACAACCAAGCAATCAGCCCCAGCATTTT. Its protein product is CASSYSIPGQPSNQPQHF.

In this sample, this clonotype turned up a few times. V is TRBV28 and J is TRBJ2-5; 8 nucleotides agree with TRBD2. V shed 2 bases, J shed 5 bases, and the junction held 7 bases outside the gene matches. Germline CDR1 reads MDHEN; CDR2 reads SYDVKM. The CDR3 spans 15 residues. The CDR3 loop reads CASSLVGGGRETQYF. The CDR3, as DNA: TGTGCCAGCAGTTTAGTCGGGGGGGGGCGGGAGACCCAGTACTTC.

This clonotype was observed at least ten times. The chain has TRBV7-2 and TRBJ2-7; 10 nucleotides agree with TRBD2. With 4 bases clipped from V and 2 bases from J, the junction kept 2 bases outside the gene matches. The length of the CDR3 is 14 residues. The V gene's germline CDR1 is SGHTA and CDR2 FQGNSA. CDR3 loop: CASSSSGSTYEQYF. Written as DNA, the CDR3 is TGTGCCAGCAGCTCTAGCGGGAGCACCTACGAGCAGTACTTC.

In this sample, this clonotype turned up a few times. The V and J genes are TRBV29-1 and TRBJ2-1, with TRBD2 as a possible D gene (6 bases). Germline V gene lookup returns CDR1 SQVTM and CDR2 ANQGSEA. The CDR3 extends over 15 amino acids. The V end lost 6 bases, the J end lost 2 bases, and 17 bases lay between the germline ends. CDR3 DNA sequence: TGCAGCGTGGAGGGTAGCGGTCTCGCCTACAATGAGCAGTTCTTC. Translation gives CSVEGSGLAYNEQFF.

This clonotype was detected ten times or more. V and J are TRBV3-1 and TRBJ1-5, with a possible D match to TRBD1 (5 bases). The length of the CDR3 is 15 residues. Trimming stripped 6 bases from V and 6 bases from J, with 18 bases between. Germline V gene data show CDR1 as LGHDT and CDR2 as YNNKEL (reference sequence). Here the CDR3 DNA reads TGTGCCAGCAGTCCCGGACAAGGTGGTAGTCAGCCCCAGCATTTT. Its protein product is CASSPGQGGSQPQHF. The full variable domain, its missing parts supplied by reference TRBV3-1 and TRBJ1-5, is DTAVSQTPKYLVTQMGNDKSIKCEQNLGHDTMYWYKQDSKKFLKIMFSYNNKELIINETVPNRFSPKSPDKAHLNLHINSLELGDSAVYFCASSPGQGGSQPQHFGDGTRLSIL.

This clonotype was observed many times. This chain connects TRBV19 to TRBJ2-7; D uncertain. The CDR3 runs to 14 residues. CDR1 is LNHDA, CDR2 SQIVND, per germline (reference sequence). Trimming took off 4 bases at V and 4 bases at J, with 14 bases between the two ends. The CDR3 loop is CASSTSGGGYEQYF. CDR3 in DNA: TGTGCCAGTAGTACCTCCGGCGGCGGATACGAGCAGTACTTC. Full variable domain (missing parts from reference TRBV19 and TRBJ2-7): DGGITQSPKYLFRKEGQNVTLSCEQNLNHDAMYWYRQDPGQGLRLIYYSQIVNDFQKGDIAEGYSVSREKKESFPLTVTSAQKNPTAFYLCASSTSGGGYEQYFGPGTRLTVT.

This clonotype was detected many times. V and J are TRBV27 and TRBJ2-2, with a possible D match to TRBD2 (6 bases). CDR3 length equals 17 residues. From germline, CDR1 is MNHEY and CDR2 SMNVEV (reference sequence). Between the trimmed V and J ends, which lost 3 bases and 1 base, there was a span of 15 bases. The CDR3 DNA follows: TGTGCCAGCAGTTTTTTTGGGGTGGGGGGGAACACCGGGGAGCTGTTTTTT. Protein sequence: CASSFFGVGGNTGELFF.